This is a list of T cell receptor beta chains from one sample in a study of T cell responses to AZD1222 COVID-19 vaccine. Profiled with immunoSEQ multiplex PCR; TCRdb holds only in-frame clones, not every one. The sample has 150,000 to 200,000 clones; 80% to 90% are singletons. Sequencing was performed on peripheral blood, taken on day 0 of AZD1222 vaccination. The receptors here all came from an adult in good health. The conserved cysteine and the conserved F or W are not part of the CDR3 here. D genes are given only for firm matches. Clone size is stated in some rows and not others, as once, few, many or a class when expanded.

D: -; J: TRBJ1-3; V: TRBV6-5; size: -; CDR3: ASSRATSGNTIY
D: TRBD1; J: TRBJ1-2; V: TRBV27; size: -; CDR3: ASSKNRGGGYGYT
D: -; J: TRBJ1-4; V: TRBV6-2/TRBV6-3; size: once; CDR3: ASSYSSPLRGGEKLF
D: TRBD1; J: TRBJ2-3; V: TRBV5-4; size: -; CDR3: ASSVGQGSTDTQY
D: TRBD1; J: TRBJ2-7; V: TRBV11-2; size: -; CDR3: ASSKFFNDRGRSYEQY
D: -; J: TRBJ2-7; V: TRBV29-1; size: -; CDR3: SVEINAYEQY
D: -; J: TRBJ1-1; V: TRBV12-3/TRBV12-4; size: -; CDR3: ASSPQLETEAF
D: -; J: TRBJ2-4; V: TRBV19; size: -; CDR3: ASSTVGPGQNIQY
D: -; J: TRBJ2-1; V: TRBV24-1; size: -; CDR3: ATSMTADNEQF
D: TRBD1; J: TRBJ1-2; V: TRBV27; size: -; CDR3: ASSPDRAGYT
D: TRBD2; J: TRBJ2-1; V: TRBV7-8; size: -; CDR3: ASSLGSGGWSYNEQF
D: -; J: TRBJ2-7; V: TRBV4-1; size: once; CDR3: ASSQDYPQGGEQY
D: -; J: TRBJ1-6; V: TRBV9; size: -; CDR3: ASSVVSGDSPLH
D: TRBD1; J: TRBJ2-1; V: TRBV7-9; size: -; CDR3: ASSSFDRGPYNEQF
D: -; J: TRBJ2-1; V: TRBV27; size: -; CDR3: ASSPTEGTGNNEQF
D: -; J: TRBJ1-5; V: TRBV4-1; size: -; CDR3: ASSQAVPAEWPQH
D: TRBD1; J: TRBJ1-1; V: TRBV5-4; size: -; CDR3: ASSVPSQGTTEAF
D: TRBD1; J: TRBJ1-5; V: TRBV6-5; size: -; CDR3: ASGAGTGGGQPQH
D: -; J: TRBJ2-1; V: TRBV12-3/TRBV12-4; size: -; CDR3: ASSQPDKDEQF
D: -; J: TRBJ1-4; V: TRBV28; size: -; CDR3: ASSLSPGMSEKLF
D: TRBD1; J: TRBJ1-6; V: TRBV10-3; size: -; CDR3: AISTDRGNSPLH
D: -; J: TRBJ2-2; V: TRBV3-1/TRBV3-2; size: -; CDR3: ASRTGRSEELF
D: -; J: TRBJ2-2; V: TRBV2; size: -; CDR3: ASSQIGGFGTGELF
D: TRBD2; J: TRBJ2-5; V: TRBV7-6; size: -; CDR3: ASSLMPSGVSETQY
D: -; J: TRBJ1-2; V: TRBV29-1; size: -; CDR3: SVEEQDRVYT
D: -; J: TRBJ2-7; V: TRBV2; size: -; CDR3: ASSEQGQSYEQY
D: TRBD1; J: TRBJ1-2; V: TRBV18; size: -; CDR3: ASSLQGEVTYGYT
D: -; J: TRBJ2-5; V: TRBV25-1; size: -; CDR3: ASSESPGLPDAETQY
D: -; J: TRBJ2-3; V: TRBV2; size: -; CDR3: ASSGADPGLADTQY
D: -; J: TRBJ1-5; V: TRBV28; size: -; CDR3: ASTTRTTNQPQH
D: -; J: TRBJ1-4; V: TRBV27; size: few; CDR3: ASSVGLATNEKLF
D: -; J: TRBJ1-5; V: TRBV9; size: -; CDR3: ASSVGGNSNQPQH
D: -; J: TRBJ1-2; V: TRBV25-1; size: once; CDR3: ASSESQIYGYT
D: -; J: TRBJ2-6; V: TRBV3-1/TRBV3-2; size: -; CDR3: ASSYSGANVLT
D: -; J: TRBJ1-2; V: TRBV5-1; size: -; CDR3: ASSLNVDSNYGYT
D: TRBD2; J: TRBJ2-7; V: TRBV30; size: -; CDR3: ASNKLRGGVSWEQY
D: -; J: TRBJ2-5; V: TRBV18; size: -; CDR3: ATSTVFQETQY
D: -; J: TRBJ2-7; V: TRBV5-1; size: -; CDR3: ASSLVPESYEQY
D: TRBD1; J: TRBJ1-5; V: TRBV7-8; size: -; CDR3: ASSTRTGNQPQH
D: -; J: TRBJ2-6; V: TRBV5-1; size: -; CDR3: ASSLAASSGANVLT
D: TRBD1; J: TRBJ1-2; V: TRBV5-4; size: -; CDR3: ASSLQGQGHGYT
D: -; J: TRBJ2-6; V: TRBV29-1; size: -; CDR3: SVGFPSGANVLT
D: -; J: TRBJ1-6; V: TRBV27; size: once; CDR3: ASSNPGFSPLH
D: -; J: TRBJ1-1; V: TRBV30; size: -; CDR3: AWSTVNTEAF
D: TRBD1; J: TRBJ1-1; V: TRBV10-3; size: -; CDR3: AISRGQGRDTEAF
D: TRBD1; J: TRBJ2-3; V: TRBV9; size: -; CDR3: ASSLGQGGTDTQY
D: -; J: TRBJ1-3; V: TRBV4-1; size: -; CDR3: ASSQDRGSVGTIY
D: -; J: TRBJ1-3; V: TRBV30; size: -; CDR3: ASHPGNSGNTIY
D: -; J: TRBJ2-3; V: TRBV6-2/TRBV6-3; size: -; CDR3: ASSYSRDTQY
D: TRBD1; J: TRBJ1-2; V: TRBV12-3/TRBV12-4; size: -; CDR3: ASSPTGGDGYT
D: -; J: TRBJ2-7; V: TRBV7-9; size: -; CDR3: ASSLADWAGYEQY